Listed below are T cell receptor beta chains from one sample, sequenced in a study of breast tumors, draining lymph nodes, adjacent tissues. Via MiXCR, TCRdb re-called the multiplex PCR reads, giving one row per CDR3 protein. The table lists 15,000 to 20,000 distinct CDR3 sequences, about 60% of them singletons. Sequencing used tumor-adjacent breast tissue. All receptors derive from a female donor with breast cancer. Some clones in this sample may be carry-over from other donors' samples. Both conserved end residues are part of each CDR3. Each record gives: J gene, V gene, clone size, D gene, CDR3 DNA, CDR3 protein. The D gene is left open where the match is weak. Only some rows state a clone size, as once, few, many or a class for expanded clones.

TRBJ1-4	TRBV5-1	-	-	TGCGCCAGCAGCTTCGGGCAGGGGAATGAAAAACTGTTTTTT	CASSFGQGNEKLFF
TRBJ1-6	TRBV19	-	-	TGTGCCAGTAGACCCCAGTCCACTGCGGATAATTCACCCCTCCACTTT	CASRPQSTADNSPLHF
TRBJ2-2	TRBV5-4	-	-	TGTGCCAGCAGCTTGGCCAGGGTCGGTACCGGGGAGCTGTTTTTT	CASSLARVGTGELFF
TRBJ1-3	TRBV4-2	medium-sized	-	TGTGCCAGCAGCCAAGATCTTAGGCGACCTCTAGCAACACTTGGAAACACCATATATTTT	CASSQDLRRPLATLGNTIYF
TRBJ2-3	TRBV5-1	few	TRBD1	TGCGCCAGCAGCTTGGACAGGGGAACCGATACGCAGTATTTT	CASSLDRGTDTQYF
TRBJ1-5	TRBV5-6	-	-	TGTGCCAGCAGCTTGGCCCTTCACGGGGGAGACCAGCCCCAGCATTTT	CASSLALHGGDQPQHF
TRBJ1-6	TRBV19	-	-	TGTGCCAGTAGGTCGGTGGGGGACTCACCCCTCCACTTT	CASRSVGDSPLHF
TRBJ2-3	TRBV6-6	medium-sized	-	TGTGCCAGCAGTTACGCGCGGACTGGCACAGATACGCAGTATTTT	CASSYARTGTDTQYF
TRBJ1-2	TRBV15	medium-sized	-	TGTGCCACCAGCAGAGATTCTTTCGGCAGGGGCCAAACTAACTATGGCTACACCTTC	CATSRDSFGRGQTNYGYTF
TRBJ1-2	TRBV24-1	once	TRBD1	TGTGCCACCAGTGCCTTCGGGGCAGGGGGCAACTATGGCTACACCTTC	CATSAFGAGGNYGYTF
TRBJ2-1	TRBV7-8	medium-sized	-	TGTGCCAGCAGCACATACAACAATGAGCAGTTCTTC	CASSTYNNEQFF
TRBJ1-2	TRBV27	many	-	TGTGCCAGCAGTTTCCGGGAAGGAGGATATGGCTACACCTTC	CASSFREGGYGYTF
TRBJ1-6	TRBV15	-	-	TGTGCCACCAGCAGAGCTCCGACAGACAATTCACCCCTCCACTTT	CATSRAPTDNSPLHF
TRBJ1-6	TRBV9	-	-	TGTGCCAGCAGCAAGGCGGGGGGCCTGAATAATTCACCCCTCCACTTT	CASSKAGGLNNSPLHF
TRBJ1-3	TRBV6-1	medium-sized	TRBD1	TGTGCCAGCAGTCCCGGACAGGTTGGGCTGGGAAACACCATATATTTT	CASSPGQVGLGNTIYF